These T cell receptor beta chains were read from a single sample in a study of T cells after yellow fever vaccination. TCRdb used MiXCR to reprocess the 5' RACE reads, holding one entry per CDR3 protein. The sample lists under 350,000 distinct CDR3 sequences, roughly 3.9% occurring once. The material sequenced was PBMCs, taken 5 days after the yellow fever booster vaccination. The source of these receptors is a man aged 18 to 35 who received the YFV17D yellow fever vaccine. CDR3s include the opening cysteine and the closing phenylalanine or tryptophan. D genes are given only for firm matches. Expanded clones are given a class, and other clones once, few, many or no size at all.

d_call	v_call	j_call	clone_size	cdr3_nt	cdr3_aa
TRBD2	TRBV5-1	TRBJ2-5	.	TGCGCCAGCAGGCGGACTAGCGGGGGTTTTGAGACCCAGTACTTC	CASRRTSGGFETQYF
.	TRBV7-3	TRBJ2-3	.	TGTGCCAGCAGCTTAATGGGGACAACAGATACGCAGTATTTT	CASSLMGTTDTQYF
.	TRBV7-9	TRBJ1-4	many	TGTGCCAGCAGTTCGGGATTAAATGAAAAACTGTTTTTT	CASSSGLNEKLFF
TRBD2	TRBV10-1	TRBJ2-1	many	TGCGCCAGCGGCTCGGGGGGGTCCTTAGGGGAGCAGTTCTTC	CASGSGGSLGEQFF
.	TRBV12-3/TRBV12-4	TRBJ1-4	many	TGTGCCAGCCAACAGTGGTCTAATGAAAAACTGTTTTTT	CASQQWSNEKLFF
.	TRBV5-4	TRBJ2-3	.	TGTGCCAGCAGCCTTATGGGCACAGATACGCAGTATTTT	CASSLMGTDTQYF
.	TRBV20-1	TRBJ1-4	many	TGCAGTGCTAGAGATCGGATCAATGAAAAACTGTTTTTT	CSARDRINEKLFF
.	TRBV30	TRBJ2-6	.	TGTGCCTGGGGCCGTAACGTCCTGACTTTC	CAWGRNVLTF
TRBD2	TRBV3-1	TRBJ2-7	many	TGTGCCAGCAGCCAAGAAATAGGGCGGGGGGGAGTCGAGCAGTACTTC	CASSQEIGRGGVEQYF
.	TRBV20-1	TRBJ2-4	.	TGCAGTGCTAGTGTCCGGGGGAAAAACATTCAGTACTTC	CSASVRGKNIQYF
.	TRBV20-1	TRBJ2-3	few	TGCAGTGCTAGAGAATGGACAGATACGCAGTATTTT	CSAREWTDTQYF
TRBD2	TRBV11-3	TRBJ2-1	.	TGTGCCAGCAGCTACTTTAGCGGGGGGGAGCAGTTCTTC	CASSYFSGGEQFF
TRBD2	TRBV4-3	TRBJ2-5	many	TGCGCCAGCAGCCAAGAAGTTCTAGCGGTGGCGACCCAGTACTTC	CASSQEVLAVATQYF
TRBD1	TRBV19	TRBJ2-1	few	TGTGCCAGTAGTATCGGGACAGGGGATTATGAGCAGTTCTTC	CASSIGTGDYEQFF
.	TRBV7-9	TRBJ1-5	.	TGTGCCAGCAGCTTCAACACGGAACAGGGTGGCATCCAGCCCCAGCATTTT	CASSFNTEQGGIQPQHF
.	TRBV12-5	TRBJ2-7	.	TGTGCTAGTGGTCTCCCAAAGGGGGGGATCTACGAGCAGTACTTC	CASGLPKGGIYEQYF
.	TRBV7-2	TRBJ1-2	few	TGTGCCAGCAGCTTCGCCCGGGGGGCGCAAGTAAATGGCTACACCTTC	CASSFARGAQVNGYTF
TRBD2	TRBV9	TRBJ2-3	few	TGTGCCAGCAGCGTGGGGACTAGCGGGGTGGCAGATACGCAGTATTTT	CASSVGTSGVADTQYF
.	TRBV27	TRBJ1-1	.	TGTGCCAGCAGTTTAGTTGGGGCGTTGAACACTGAAGCTTTCTTT	CASSLVGALNTEAFF
TRBD2	TRBV9	TRBJ2-3	.	TGTGCCAGCAGCTACCAGAAACCAGAGCGGGGAGCTAGCACAGATACGCAGTATTTT	CASSYQKPERGASTDTQYF
.	TRBV5-1	TRBJ2-3	.	TGCGCCAGCAGCTTGGTCCTACAGATAAGCACGGGAGATACGCAGTATTTT	CASSLVLQISTGDTQYF
.	TRBV5-1	TRBJ2-7	many	TGCGCCAGCAGCTTGGTCCCCAACAGAGCCTCGGGAGAGCAGTACTTC	CASSLVPNRASGEQYF
.	TRBV5-1	TRBJ1-6	many	TGCGCCAGCAGCTTGGAGGCCAATTCACCCCTCCACTTT	CASSLEANSPLHF
.	TRBV9	TRBJ2-5	.	TGTGCCAGCAGCGTAGCTGGGGCGGGGGCTAGAGAGACCCAGTACTTC	CASSVAGAGARETQYF
.	TRBV30	TRBJ1-2	few	TGTGCCTGGAGTGCGCCACTACAGGGTGGGCATGGCTACACCTTC	CAWSAPLQGGHGYTF
.	TRBV4-2	TRBJ1-1	few	TGTGCCAGCAGAACGACAGGAGGCCCGAACACTGAAGCTTTCTTT	CASRTTGGPNTEAFF
.	TRBV12-3/TRBV12-4	TRBJ1-3	few	TGTGCCAGCAGTTTACAAGGGAGCGATAGAAACACCATATATTTT	CASSLQGSDRNTIYF
.	TRBV2	TRBJ1-3	few	TGTGCCAGCAGTGTAGCCGGGATCCCGTCATCTTCTGGAAACACCATATATTTT	CASSVAGIPSSSGNTIYF
.	TRBV20-1	TRBJ2-3	.	TGCAGTGCTAGAGTCGCGGGTTCTAGCACAGATACGCAGTATTTT	CSARVAGSSTDTQYF
.	TRBV4-3	TRBJ2-2	few	TGCGCCAGCAGCCCTAACATGGGGGGTTTCACCGGGGAGCTGTTTTTT	CASSPNMGGFTGELFF
TRBD2	TRBV2	TRBJ2-5	many	TGTGCCAGCTGGACTAGCGGGGGGGCGTCTCAAGAGACCCAGTACTTC	CASWTSGGASQETQYF
.	TRBV5-1	TRBJ2-5	many	TGCGCCAGCAGGTCGAGGGGGGACAACCAAGAGACCCAGTACTTC	CASRSRGDNQETQYF
.	TRBV5-1	TRBJ2-7	many	TGCGCCAGCAGCTTGCGGAGGGGTTCGTATGCCTACGAGCAGTACTTC	CASSLRRGSYAYEQYF
.	TRBV18	TRBJ1-1	few	TGTGCCAGCTCACCACCGTCAGGGATGAACACTGAAGCTTTCTTT	CASSPPSGMNTEAFF
TRBD1	TRBV20-1	TRBJ1-2	few	TGCAGTGCAGGGGGGACAGGGTATGGCTACACCTTC	CSAGGTGYGYTF
TRBD1	TRBV20-1	TRBJ2-2	many	TGCAGTGCCACTTGGGACAGGGGGAACGGGGAGCTGTTTTTT	CSATWDRGNGELFF
.	TRBV7-2	TRBJ2-5	many	TGTGCCAGCAGCTTAGACATCCGGGAGACCCAGTACTTC	CASSLDIRETQYF
.	TRBV9	TRBJ1-1	.	TGTGCCAGCAGCGTTACAGGGTCGGGAGCTGAAGCTTTCTTT	CASSVTGSGAEAFF
.	TRBV5-1	TRBJ2-6	many	TGCGCCAGCAGCCCTCGGCCGGGACCGAGCTCTGGGGCCAACGTCCTGACTTTC	CASSPRPGPSSGANVLTF
TRBD1	TRBV5-6	TRBJ1-1	few	TGTGCCAGCAGCCGCCGGGACAGGGTGACGAACACTGAAGCTTTCTTT	CASSRRDRVTNTEAFF
.	TRBV27	TRBJ2-1	.	TGTGCCAGCGCCAATGGTGGGTACAGCGATGAGCAGTTCTTC	CASANGGYSDEQFF